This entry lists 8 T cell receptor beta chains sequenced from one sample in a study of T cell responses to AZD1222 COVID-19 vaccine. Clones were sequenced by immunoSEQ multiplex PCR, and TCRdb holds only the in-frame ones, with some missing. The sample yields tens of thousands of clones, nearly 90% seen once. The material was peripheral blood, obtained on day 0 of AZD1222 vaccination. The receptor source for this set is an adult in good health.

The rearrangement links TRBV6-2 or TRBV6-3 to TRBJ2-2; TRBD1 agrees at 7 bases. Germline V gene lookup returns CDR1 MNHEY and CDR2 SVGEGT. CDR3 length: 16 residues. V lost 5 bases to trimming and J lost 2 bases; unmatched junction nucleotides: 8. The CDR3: CASSNSGTDNTGELFF. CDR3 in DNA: TGTGCCAGCAGTAATTCCGGGACAGATAACACCGGGGAGCTGTTTTTT.

The CDR3 protein is CASRTGTVSNQPQHF. DNA for the CDR3: TGTGCCAGCAGAACCGGGACAGTTAGCAATCAGCCCCAGCATTTT. This sequence joins TRBV6-5 and TRBJ1-5; 7 nucleotides align to TRBD1. The germline V gene encodes CDR1 MNHEY and CDR2 SVGAGI. Germline trimming cut 6 bases from V and 0 bases from J; bases unmatched to any gene: 5. This CDR3 is 15 amino acids long.

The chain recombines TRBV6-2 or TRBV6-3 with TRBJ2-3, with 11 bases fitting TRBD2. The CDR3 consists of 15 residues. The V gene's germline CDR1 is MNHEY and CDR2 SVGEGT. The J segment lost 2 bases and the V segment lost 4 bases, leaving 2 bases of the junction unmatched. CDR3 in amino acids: CASSWGLADTDTQYF. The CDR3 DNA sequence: TGTGCCAGCAGTTGGGGACTAGCGGACACAGATACGCAGTATTTT.

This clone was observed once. CDR3: CASSSTGSNQPQHF. The CDR3 DNA reads TGTGCCAGCAGCTCTACAGGGAGCAATCAGCCCCAGCATTTT. The chain couples TRBV7-2 to TRBJ1-5; possible D gene TRBD1, 6 bases. The V and J ends lost 4 bases and 1 base respectively, with 8 bases between them. Germline V gene sequence: CDR1 SGHTA, CDR2 FQGNSA. CDR3 length: 14 residues.

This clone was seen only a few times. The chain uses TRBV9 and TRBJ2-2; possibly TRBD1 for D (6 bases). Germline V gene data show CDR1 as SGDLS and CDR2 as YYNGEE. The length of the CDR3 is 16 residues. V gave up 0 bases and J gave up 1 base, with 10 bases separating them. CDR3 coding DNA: TGTGCCAGCAGCGTAGTCGGGGACATGAACACCGGGGAGCTGTTTTTT. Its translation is CASSVVGDMNTGELFF.

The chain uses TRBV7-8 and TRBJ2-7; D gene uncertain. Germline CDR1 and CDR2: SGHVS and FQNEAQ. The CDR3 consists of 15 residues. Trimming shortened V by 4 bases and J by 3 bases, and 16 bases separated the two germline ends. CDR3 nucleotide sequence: TGTGCCAGCAGCTCATCCCCCTCAGTAAACTACGAGCAGTACTTC. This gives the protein CASSSSPSVNYEQYF.

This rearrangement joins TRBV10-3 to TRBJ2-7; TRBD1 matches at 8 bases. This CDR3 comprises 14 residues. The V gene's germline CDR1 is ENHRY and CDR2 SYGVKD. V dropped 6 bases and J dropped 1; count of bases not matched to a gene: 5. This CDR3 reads CAIRAGTGSYEQYF. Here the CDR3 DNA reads TGTGCCATCAGAGCCGGGACAGGTTCCTACGAGCAGTACTTC.

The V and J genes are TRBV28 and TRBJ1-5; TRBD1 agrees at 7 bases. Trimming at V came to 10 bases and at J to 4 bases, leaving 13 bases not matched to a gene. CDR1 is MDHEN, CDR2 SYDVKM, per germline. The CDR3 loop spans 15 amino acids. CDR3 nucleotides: TGTGCCATCCAAAGATTGACAGGGAGAAATCAGCCCCAGCATTTT. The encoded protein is CAIQRLTGRNQPQHF.